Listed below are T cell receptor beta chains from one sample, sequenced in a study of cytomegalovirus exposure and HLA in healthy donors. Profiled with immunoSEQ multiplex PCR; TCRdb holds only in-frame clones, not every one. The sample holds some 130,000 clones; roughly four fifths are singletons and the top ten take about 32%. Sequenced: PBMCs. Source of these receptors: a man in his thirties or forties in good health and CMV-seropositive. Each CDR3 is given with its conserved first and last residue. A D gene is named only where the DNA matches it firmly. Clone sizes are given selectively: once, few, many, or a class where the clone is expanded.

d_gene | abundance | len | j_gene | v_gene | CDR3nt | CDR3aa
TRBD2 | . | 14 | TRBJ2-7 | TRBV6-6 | TGTGCCACCAGGACTAGCGGGAGTGTCCACGAGCAGTACTTC | CATRTSGSVHEQYF
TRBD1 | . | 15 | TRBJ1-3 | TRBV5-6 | TGTGCCAGCAGCTATAGGGGGACAGGACGAAACACCATATATTTT | CASSYRGTGRNTIYF
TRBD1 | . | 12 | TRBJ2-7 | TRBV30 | TGTGCCTGGGGGGACAGACCCTACGAGCAGTACTTC | CAWGDRPYEQYF
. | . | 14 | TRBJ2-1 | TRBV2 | TGTGCCAGCAGTGTGGCAGGGTCCTACAATGAGCAGTTCTTC | CASSVAGSYNEQFF
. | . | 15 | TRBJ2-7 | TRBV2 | TGTGCCAGCAGTGAAGGGGGCCCCGGAGCAGACGAGCAGTACTTC | CASSEGGPGADEQYF
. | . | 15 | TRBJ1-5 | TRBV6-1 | TGTGCCAGCAGTGGGGACACATCAAGGGGTCAGCCCCAGCATTTT | CASSGDTSRGQPQHF
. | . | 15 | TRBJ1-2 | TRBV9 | TGTGCCAGCAGCGACGTCGAGGGGGGGAACTATGGCTACACCTTC | CASSDVEGGNYGYTF
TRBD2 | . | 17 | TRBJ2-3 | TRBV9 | TGTGCCAGCAGCCCGCGGACTAGCGGGGGGCACACAGATACGCAGTATTTT | CASSPRTSGGHTDTQYF
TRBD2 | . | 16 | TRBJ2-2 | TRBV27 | TGTGCCAGCAGTTTTCTGGGGCGGGGGGTAACCGGGGAGCTGTTTTTT | CASSFLGRGVTGELFF
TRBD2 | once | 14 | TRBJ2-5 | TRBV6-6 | TGTGCCAGCAGTTGGCGGGGGGGCCGAGAGACCCAGTACTTC | CASSWRGGRETQYF
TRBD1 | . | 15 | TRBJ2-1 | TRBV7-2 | TGTGCCAGCAGCGCCGGACAGGGGGGGTACAGTGAGCAGTTCTTC | CASSAGQGGYSEQFF